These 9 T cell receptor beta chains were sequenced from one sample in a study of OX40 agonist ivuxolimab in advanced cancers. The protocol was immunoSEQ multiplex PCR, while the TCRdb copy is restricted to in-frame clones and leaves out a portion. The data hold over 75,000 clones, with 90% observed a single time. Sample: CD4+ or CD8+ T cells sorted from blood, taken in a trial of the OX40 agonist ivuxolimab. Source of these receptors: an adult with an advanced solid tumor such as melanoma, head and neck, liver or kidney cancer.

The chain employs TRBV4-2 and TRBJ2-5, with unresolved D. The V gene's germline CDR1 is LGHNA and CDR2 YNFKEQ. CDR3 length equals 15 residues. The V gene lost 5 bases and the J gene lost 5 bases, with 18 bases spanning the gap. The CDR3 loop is CASSEVRGMLETQYF. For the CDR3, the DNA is TGTGCCAGCAGCGAGGTCCGTGGCATGCTGGAGACCCAGTACTTC.

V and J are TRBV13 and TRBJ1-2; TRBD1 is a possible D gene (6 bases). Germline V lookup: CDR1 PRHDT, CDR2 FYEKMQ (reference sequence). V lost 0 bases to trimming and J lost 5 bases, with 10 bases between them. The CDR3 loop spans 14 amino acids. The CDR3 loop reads CASSLGLQGYGYTF. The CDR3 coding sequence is TGTGCCAGCAGCTTAGGCCTGCAGGGGTATGGCTACACCTTC.

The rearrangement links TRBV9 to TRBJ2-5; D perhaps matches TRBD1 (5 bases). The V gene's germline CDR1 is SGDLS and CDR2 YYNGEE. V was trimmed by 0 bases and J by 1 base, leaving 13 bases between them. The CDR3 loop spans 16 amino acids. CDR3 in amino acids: CASSVGLGPGQETQYF. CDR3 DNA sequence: TGTGCCAGCAGCGTAGGCTTGGGGCCAGGCCAAGAGACCCAGTACTTC.

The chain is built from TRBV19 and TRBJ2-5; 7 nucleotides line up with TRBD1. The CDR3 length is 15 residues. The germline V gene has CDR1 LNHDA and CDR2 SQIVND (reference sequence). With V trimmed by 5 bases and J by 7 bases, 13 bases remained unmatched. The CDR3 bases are TGTGCCAGTAGTGCCCCGGACAGGTCGCAGGGGACCCAGTACTTC. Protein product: CASSAPDRSQGTQYF.

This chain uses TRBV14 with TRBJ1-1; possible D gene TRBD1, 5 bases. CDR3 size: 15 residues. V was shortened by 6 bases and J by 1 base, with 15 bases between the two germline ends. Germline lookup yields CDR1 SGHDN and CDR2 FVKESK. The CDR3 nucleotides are TGTGCCAGCAGGGGGACTGCGACTTCGAACACTGAAGCTTTCTTT. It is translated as CASRGTATSNTEAFF.

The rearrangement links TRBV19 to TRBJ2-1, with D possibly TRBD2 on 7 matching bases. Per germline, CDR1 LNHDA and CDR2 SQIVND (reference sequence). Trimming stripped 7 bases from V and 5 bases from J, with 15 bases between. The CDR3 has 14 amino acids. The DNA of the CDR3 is TGTGCCAGTACCCGGGGGGCTATTAACAATGAGCAGTTCTTC. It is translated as CASTRGAINNEQFF.

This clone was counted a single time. For the CDR3, the DNA is TGTGCCATCACCGGGACAGGGAAAGCCTACGAGCAGTACTTC. Protein: CAITGTGKAYEQYF. The rearrangement uses TRBV10-3 and TRBJ2-7, with 9 bases aligning to TRBD1. Per germline, CDR1 ENHRY and CDR2 SYGVKD. The V segment lost 7 bases and the J segment 2 bases; nucleotides outside the gene matches: 6. The CDR3 sequence is 14 residues long.

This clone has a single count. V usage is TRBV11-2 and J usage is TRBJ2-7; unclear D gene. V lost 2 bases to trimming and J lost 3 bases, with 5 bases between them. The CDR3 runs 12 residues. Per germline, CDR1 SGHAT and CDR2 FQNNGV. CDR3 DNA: TGTGCCAGCAGCTTATCCGGCTACGAGCAGTACTTC. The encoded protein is CASSLSGYEQYF.

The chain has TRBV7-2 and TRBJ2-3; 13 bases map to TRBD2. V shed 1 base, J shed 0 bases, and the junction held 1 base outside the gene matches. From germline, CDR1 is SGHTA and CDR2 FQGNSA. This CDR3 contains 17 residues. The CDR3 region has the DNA TGTGCCAGCAGCTTAGTGGGACTAGCGGGAAGCACAGATACGCAGTATTTT. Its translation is CASSLVGLAGSTDTQYF.